The source of this TCR beta chain is a study of T cells in Graves' hyperthyroidism and ophthalmopathy (dated by TCRdb to the late 2010s). Concerning the study at large: Peripheral blood was sampled at the time of initial diagnosis, prior to any treatment. Prospective prediction of ophthalmopathy was tested in an independent validation cohort of approximately 19 hyperthyroidism patients and 17 patients who later progressed to ophthalmopathy. Following sampling, methimazole starting at 30 mg daily was given to hyperthyroidism patients, and high-dose intravenous methylprednisolone was given to ophthalmopathy patients. A discovery cohort of around 98 patients, about 40 with Graves' ophthalmopathy and 55 to 65 with stable Graves' hyperthyroidism, was used to find distinguishing TCR V-J signatures. The paper describes TCR Vbeta CDR3 sequencing of around 140 peripheral blood samples, made up of fewer than 50 ophthalmopathy patients, roughly 80 hyperthyroidism patients and some 17 progressor patients. The study also compared thyroid tissue and blood T-cell repertoires from about six Graves' hyperthyroidism patients. The 95 to 100 discovery patients were randomly divided into training and test sets at a 7:3 ratio.

Ophthalmopathy patients had moderately to severely active disease, Clinical Activity Score of at least 3, NOSPECS grade of at least 4, and duration under 3 months. Exclusion was applied to patients with uncontrolled infections, other autoimmune diseases, pregnancy or lactation. Diagnoses relied on clinical symptoms, serum thyroxine and TRAb, thyroid ultrasound and orbital computed tomography. PBMCs were isolated from more than 8 ml of fresh peripheral blood by Ficoll-Paque density gradient centrifugation. Total RNA was extracted using Trizol reagent, and RNA quality was assessed on an Agilent 2100 Bioanalyzer. In its sample, this clonotype was seen many times. Its antigen has not been determined. The sample holds no much larger clone one base away, and base qualities are not on file. CDR1 and CDR2, per the germline V gene, are MDHEN and SYDVKM. Spanning cysteine to phenylalanine, the CDR3 consists of 16 amino acids. Only CDR3 DNA is held: 48 bases, read in frame from base 1. The junction shows trimming of 5 bases on V and 2 bases on J, and the gene matches do not reach 6 bases of it.

The TCR beta CDR3 regions were amplified from RNA transcripts. A first-round RT-PCR of the TCR CDR3 used the HTBI primer set with the Qiagen OneStep RT-PCR kit. The libraries were constructed in a second round of multiplex PCR and then size-selected and purified. Paired-end sequencing of the libraries was performed with 100 bp reads on an Illumina HiSeq2000. Per the authors' processing: SOAPnuke was used to process the raw data, removing reads that contained adapters or uncalled bases, had a mean Phred below 15, or lacked an exact match to the constant primer or identifier. COPE v1.2.5 was used to merge the high-quality paired reads, and each unique nucleotide sequence was defined as a clonotype. MiTCR v1.1 was used to align clonotypes to the IMGT TRBV, TRBD and TRBJ reference segments. The analysis was restricted to V-J combinations with a frequency above 0.0001, which together covered 98% to 99.2% of the repertoires. A TCS score was defined as the ratio between F50 (clonal expansion) and ExV (chaos), using BLOSUM62-based TCRdist between CDR3 peptides within each V-J. Welch's t-statistics and random forest reduced roughly 500 V-J features to under 15, which were used in a naive Bayes classifier (R e1071). The public reads were quality trimmed at Q25 with fastp and then assembled into clones with MiXCR by TCRdb, keeping productive beta chains. Entries are consolidated by CDR3 protein sequence, retaining the most common genes and DNA. None of the V and J calls come from the authors' own analysis; TCRdb made them. For this sample there are around 600,000 distinct CDR3 sequences; 13% to 15% appear just once. 7.1% of the sample is taken by the ten largest.

What the study reported, not specific to this receptor: Ophthalmopathy was separated from stable hyperthyroidism by a 13 V-J signature model, with 85% to 90% sensitivity and about 81% specificity obtained in cross-validation and 80%/75% obtained in testing. Blood samples also contained most of the expanded thyroid clonotypes (frequency above 0.001), which suggests that blood repertoires may reflect thyroid immune responses. In validation, the model predicted progression to ophthalmopathy with roughly 70% sensitivity and 72% to 85% specificity, a median of around six months before onset. No statistical method was used to set the sample size in advance, and investigators knew the group allocation.

The clonotype was recovered from a woman in her late teens or twenties with Graves' ophthalmopathy. The sample taken for sequencing was blood. The chain couples TRBV28 to TRBJ2-3, with 11 bases aligning to TRBD2. The sequenced DNA is TGTGCCAGCAGTCCTCGGGGACTAGCGGCCACAGATACGCAGTATTTT. Its translation is CASSPRGLAATDTQYF.